The 10 T cell receptor beta chains reported below all come from one sample, sequenced in a study of molecular identifiers for immune sequencing clone quantification. One entry per CDR3 protein, called by TCRdb with MiXCR from the PCR reads. The sample holds under 350,000 distinct CDR3 sequences, roughly 24% seen once. The source material was naive CD8+ T cells from blood, with Jurkat cell RNA spiked in. Subset reported: FACS-sorted CD8+CD4-CCR7+CD45RA+ naive T cells. The receptors were sampled from a human donor in good health. Some libraries in this study had Jurkat cell RNA spiked in.

This clonotype was seen more than once but under ten times. V gene TRBV3-1 combines with J gene TRBJ2-7; D unclear. The CDR3 is made up of 13 amino acids. CDR1 and CDR2 (germline): LGHDT, YNNKEL (reference sequence). Trimming removed 4 bases from V and 2 bases from J, with 9 bases in between. CDR3 residues: CASSLEDPYEQYF. CDR3 DNA sequence: TGTGCCAGCAGCCTAGAAGACCCCTACGAGCAGTACTTC.

Only a few counts were recorded for this clonotype. The chain is built from TRBV10-2 and TRBJ1-1; 8 bases fit TRBD1. Trimming cost V 4 bases and J 11 bases; bases outside gene matches: 9. This CDR3 has 13 amino acids. Per the germline V gene, CDR1 is WSHSY and CDR2 is SAAADI. CDR3 amino acids: CASSGPDRDLAFF. The CDR3 DNA is TGCGCCAGCAGTGGCCCGGACAGGGATTTGGCTTTCTTT.

This clonotype was seen more than once but under ten times. The rearrangement joins TRBV24-1 to TRBJ2-1, with D possibly TRBD2 on 6 matching bases. V gave up 5 bases and J gave up 1 base, with 8 bases separating them. CDR1 is KGHDR and CDR2 is SFDVKD in the germline V gene. The CDR3 runs to 14 residues. DNA of the CDR3: TGTGCCACCAGTGGAGCGGGTTCCTACAATGAGCAGTTCTTC. Its translation is CATSGAGSYNEQFF.

DNA of the CDR3: TGTGCCAGCAGGGCCAACAATGAGCAGTTCTTC. This encodes CASRANNEQFF. This chain links TRBV25-1 with TRBJ2-1; D gene unclear. This CDR3 has 11 residues. The V end lost 6 bases, the J end lost 5 bases, and 5 bases lay between the germline ends. Germline CDR1 reads MGHDK; CDR2 reads SYGVNS. The full variable domain, in which reference TRBV25-1 and TRBJ2-1 provide the parts outside the CDR3, is EADIYQTPRYLVIGTGKKITLECSQTMGHDKMYWYQQDPGMELHLIHYSYGVNSTEKGDLSSESTVSRIRTEHFPLTLESARPSHTSQYLCASRANNEQFFGPGTRLTVL.

A word on this clonotype: At one end, the junction sequence differs from germline, possibly due to a read error. This chain links TRBV12-3 or TRBV12-4 with TRBJ1-1; no clear D gene. This CDR3 spans 12 amino acids. CDR3: CASSLMNTEALF. CDR3 sequence (DNA): TGTGCCAGCAGTTTGATGAACACTGAAGCTCTCTTT.

This clonotype showed up just a few times. The genes are TRBV7-9 and TRBJ2-1; 10 bases fit TRBD2. The CDR3 spans 17 residues. Germline loops: CDR1 SEHNR, CDR2 FQNEAQ (reference sequence). V was pared by 5 bases and J by 8 bases, with 15 bases of the junction left unmatched. Here the CDR3 DNA reads TGTGCCAGCAGCCCATGGCTAGCGGGAGCCCCAGGAGATGAGCAGTTCTTC. Protein sequence: CASSPWLAGAPGDEQFF.

Comments on this clonotype: This may stem from a read error, because a much larger clone lies one nucleotide away. The rearrangement joins TRBV2 to TRBJ1-4, with a weak D call TRBD1 (5 bases). V was clipped by 6 bases and J by 4 bases, with 15 bases between them. CDR1 and CDR2 from the germline V gene are SNHLY and FYNNEI. The CDR3 is 15 residues long. CDR3 coding DNA: TGTGCCAGCAGGGCTCCGAGACAGCTTAATGAAAAACTGTTTTTT. Its protein is CASRAPRQLNEKLFF. Full variable domain (rest looked up from reference TRBV2 and TRBJ1-4): EPEVTQTPSHQVTQMGQEVILRCVPISNHLYFYWYRQILGQKVEFLVSFYNNEISEKSEIFDDQFSVERPDGSNFTLKIRSTKLEDSAMYFCASRAPRQLNEKLFFGSGTQLSVL.

This clonotype was detected once. Just one base apart from a much larger clone, this may be a read error. The rearrangement links TRBV7-6 to TRBJ2-3, with 8 bases aligning to TRBD1. The CDR3 runs 15 residues. CDR1 is SGHVS and CDR2 is FNYEAQ in the germline V gene. CDR3 amino acids: CASSYAGGGTDTKYF. For the CDR3, the DNA is TGTGCCAGCAGTTACGCAGGGGGCGGAACAGATACGAAGTATTTT.

The V call is TRBV4-1, the J call TRBJ2-3, with D possibly TRBD1 on 5 matching bases. The CDR3 is made up of 17 amino acids. From germline, CDR1 is MGHRA and CDR2 YSYEKL. Between the trimmed V and J ends, which lost 4 bases and 0 bases, there was a span of 17 bases. The CDR3 loop is CASSPAKDRASTDTQYF. The DNA of the CDR3 is TGCGCCAGCAGCCCAGCTAAAGACAGAGCTAGCACAGATACGCAGTATTTT.

The rearrangement joins TRBV10-3 to TRBJ2-7; 9 bases align to TRBD2. The V gene's germline CDR1 is ENHRY and CDR2 SYGVKD. The CDR3 contains 13 residues. The trim removed 6 bases at V and 3 bases at J, leaving 3 bases unmatched. CDR3 amino acids: CAIRGLAFYEQYF. CDR3 nucleotide sequence: TGTGCCATCAGGGGACTAGCATTCTACGAGCAGTACTTC.